This TCR beta chain is from a study of T cell changes during pregnancy in multiple sclerosis (dated 2019 in TCRdb). Some background on the complete study: In women with multiple sclerosis, the researchers looked at how the T cell repertoire shifted as pregnancy progressed.

A word on this clone: The clone's antigen remains unknown. No much larger clone exists at a distance of one base, and base qualities are not known.

Library preparation employed the immunoSEQ multiplex PCR assay. Here the immuneACCESS table is served through TCRdb, limited to in-frame sequences with V and J called. Missing clones are a known gap in these copies; in checked studies unresolved V genes cover under half, and the rest lacks a known reason. The sample table records under 40,000 clones; about 92% of these occur just once. The top ten hold around 0.41% of the sample. Reading the germline V gene (reference sequence) gives CDR1 LNHDA and CDR2 SQIVND. The V end gives up 1 base and the J end 3 bases, leaving 8 bases in the junction not matched to a gene. The CDR3 goes from the cysteine to the phenylalanine over 16 residues. The CDR3 DNA has 48 bases and is translated from base 1.

The clonotype was recovered from a female donor in good health, enrolled as a control in a pregnancy study. The chain is encoded by TRBV19 joined to TRBJ2-7, and 8 junction bases match TRBD1. This specimen was CD4+ T cells from peripheral blood mononuclear cells, taken in the third trimester of pregnancy. The nucleotide sequence is given as TGTGCCAGTAGTATAGCCGTTGGGACAGGAGGCTACGAGCAGTACTTC. Its translation reads: CASSIAVGTGGYEQYF.